The 32 T cell receptor beta chains listed next were all sequenced from one sample in a study of control samples from healthy donors and cancer patients. Profiled with immunoSEQ multiplex PCR; TCRdb holds only in-frame clones, not every one. Counted here are some 100,000 clones, about 90% occurring once; the ten biggest clones make up over 15%. Sequencing input: blood. The receptors were sampled from a woman aged 45-65 years in good health.

The genes are TRBV6-5 and TRBJ2-3, with D perhaps being TRBD1 or TRBD2 (6 bases each). The germline CDR1 and CDR2 sequences are MNHEY and SVGAGI. This CDR3 spans 15 amino acids. The V end was cut by 6 bases, the J end by 0 bases, with 13 bases between. CDR3 region: CASRPWGASTDTQYF. The CDR3 DNA reads as TGTGCCAGCAGACCTTGGGGGGCAAGCACAGATACGCAGTATTTT.

V and J are TRBV4-1 and TRBJ2-7, with 9 bases fitting TRBD2. Germline CDR1 reads MGHRA; CDR2 reads YSYEKL. CDR3 length equals 17 residues. V shed 0 bases, J shed 6 bases, and the junction held 12 bases outside the gene matches. The CDR3 protein is CASSQDLGGGVLLEQYV. In DNA form, the CDR3 reads TGCGCCAGCAGCCAAGATCTGGGCGGGGGGGTCCTCCTCGAGCAGTACGTC.

For this clone: At the DNA level, this CDR3 is encoded by other sequences in the same sample as well. This chain uses TRBV13 with TRBJ2-7, with 7 positions matching TRBD2. This CDR3 is 14 amino acids long. The V segment lost 0 bases and the J segment 4 bases; nucleotides outside the gene matches: 3. Germline CDR1 is PRHDT and CDR2 is FYEKMQ (reference sequence). CDR3 protein: CASSLGLAAYEQYF. The DNA for the CDR3 is TGTGCCAGCAGCTTAGGGCTAGCGGCTTACGAGCAGTACTTC.

This chain connects TRBV7-8 to TRBJ2-1, with TRBD2 matching over 7 bases. After removal of 1 base from V and 6 bases from J, the junction contained 9 bases not matched to a gene. The CDR3 runs to 16 residues. Germline V CDR1 and CDR2: SGHVS, FQNEAQ. As DNA, the CDR3 is TGTGCCAGCAGCTTAGTCGGCGGGGGTGAGGGCAATGAGCAGTTCTTC. It specifies CASSLVGGGEGNEQFF.

The rearrangement links TRBV19 to TRBJ2-2; D remains unclear. This CDR3 has 14 amino acids. Trimming pared 2 bases from V and 2 bases from J, leaving 6 bases between. Germline V gene sequence: CDR1 LNHDA, CDR2 SQIVND (reference sequence). The CDR3 is CASSINDNTGELFF. Written as DNA, the CDR3 is TGTGCCAGTAGTATAAATGATAACACCGGGGAGCTGTTTTTT.

This clone was observed a single time. V gene TRBV5-1 combines with J gene TRBJ2-7; TRBD2 aligns across 10 bases. The trim removed 1 base at V and 7 bases at J, leaving 5 bases unmatched. The CDR3 totals 14 residues. Per germline, CDR1 SGHRS and CDR2 YFSETQ. In nucleotides, the CDR3 is TGCGCCAGCAGCTTGAGCGGGGGGGCGCGGGAGCAGTACTTC. Its protein product is CASSLSGGAREQYF.

This chain joins TRBV5-1 and TRBJ2-1, with 8 bases lining up with TRBD1. V trimming: 4 bases; J trimming: 8 bases; junction bases outside the gene matches: 14. Per the germline V gene, CDR1 is SGHRS and CDR2 is YFSETQ. The CDR3 spans 16 residues. CDR3 in DNA: TGCGCCAGCAGCAGGACGTCGGGGACAGGATCCCATGAGCAGTTCTTC. Amino acids: CASSRTSGTGSHEQFF.

The chain joins TRBV30 to TRBJ2-2; possibly TRBD2 for D (5 bases). V was shortened by 3 bases and J by 8 bases, with 16 bases between the two germline ends. Germline loops: CDR1 GTSNPN, CDR2 SVGIG (reference sequence). The length of the CDR3 is 14 residues. The CDR3 protein is CAWSLTGVRGELFF. For the CDR3, the DNA is TGTGCCTGGAGCCTAACCGGGGTGCGGGGGGAGCTGTTTTTT.

This chain uses TRBV29-1 with TRBJ1-1; 8 bases fit TRBD1. Germline CDR1 SQVTM, CDR2 ANQGSEA. V lost 5 bases and J lost 7; bases outside the gene matches: 9. There are 13 residues in the CDR3. CDR3 region: CSVLTGDYFEAFF. Written as DNA, the CDR3 is TGCAGCGTTTTGACAGGGGACTACTTTGAAGCTTTCTTT.

The chain is built from TRBV29-1 and TRBJ2-5; D is undetermined. The CDR3 is 8 residues long. The ends were cut back, 8 bases at V and 9 bases at J, with 7 bases in the middle. Germline CDR1 and CDR2: SQVTM and ANQGSEA. In nucleotides, the CDR3 is TGCAGCCCGGTGGCCCAGTACTTC. It yields the protein CSPVAQYF.

The J gene is TRBJ2-3, the V gene TRBV18, with D unresolved. Looked up from germline, CDR1 is KGHSH and CDR2 is LQKENI. The CDR3 sequence is 13 residues long. Trimming removed 4 bases from V and 5 bases from J, with 10 bases in between. The CDR3 is CASSQGNEDTQYF. The CDR3 DNA follows: TGTGCCAGCTCACAAGGCAACGAAGATACGCAGTATTTT.

V gene TRBV30 combines with J gene TRBJ1-2, with TRBD1 as a possible D gene (5 bases). This CDR3 has 13 amino acids. Germline CDR1 and CDR2: GTSNPN and SVGIG (reference sequence). V was trimmed by 8 bases and J by 6 bases, leaving 19 bases between them. The CDR3 DNA is TGTGCCGGGCGAGGGGCCAAGGTCGATGGCTACACCTTC. It encodes CAGRGAKVDGYTF. Supplemented by reference TRBV30 and TRBJ1-2, the full variable domain reads SQTIHQWPATLVQPVGSPLSLECTVEGTSNPNLYWYRQAAGRGLQLLFYSVGIGQISSEVPQNLSASRPQDRQFILSSKKLLLSDSGFYLCAGRGAKVDGYTFGSGTRLTVV.

The rearrangement links TRBV18 to TRBJ2-3; D is possibly TRBD1 (6 bases). The CDR3 length is 14 residues. V was clipped by 3 bases and J by 5 bases, with 12 bases between them. CDR1 is KGHSH, CDR2 LQKENI, per germline. The CDR3 DNA is TGTGCCAGCTCACCGGGGGCGGAGAGAGATACGCAGTATTTT. Translating gives CASSPGAERDTQYF.

This clone has a single count. This chain connects TRBV18 to TRBJ2-2; 12 positions match TRBD2. This CDR3 is built from 15 residues. V dropped 6 bases and J dropped 7; count of bases not matched to a gene: 6. The germline CDR1 and CDR2 sequences are KGHSH and LQKENI. In DNA, the CDR3 is TGTGCCAGCTCGCGGACTAGCGGGGTCGGCGGGGAGCTGTTTTTT. This codes for CASSRTSGVGGELFF.

V gene TRBV6-2 or TRBV6-3 combines with J gene TRBJ2-1; D ambiguous. V lost 6 bases and J 5 bases, leaving 8 bases between the germline ends. In germline, CDR1 is MNHEY, CDR2 SVGEGT. This CDR3 comprises 12 residues. CDR3 in amino acids: CASSRMHNEQFF. The CDR3 DNA is TGTGCCAGCAGCCGTATGCACAATGAGCAGTTCTTC.

This clone was detected a few times. The chain recombines TRBV6-1 with TRBJ1-2; possible D gene TRBD1, 6 bases. CDR3 length equals 12 residues. From germline, CDR1 is MNHNS and CDR2 SASEGT. Deletions cut 2 bases from V and 7 bases from J, with 8 bases between. The CDR3 reads CASSEQGLGYTF. Written as DNA, the CDR3 is TGTGCCAGCAGTGAACAGGGGCTTGGCTACACCTTC.

The CDR3 loop reads CASSSQTGKGNQPQHF. CDR3 nucleotides: TGTGCCAGCAGCTCTCAAACAGGGAAAGGCAATCAGCCCCAGCATTTT. The chain links TRBV7-9 to TRBJ1-5, with D possibly TRBD1 on 6 matching bases. CDR3 length equals 16 residues. V was pared by 4 bases and J by 2 bases, with 15 bases between. In germline, CDR1 is SEHNR, CDR2 FQNEAQ (reference sequence).

The chain uses TRBV4-3 and TRBJ2-1; 8 nucleotides line up with TRBD2. Unmatched junction bases numbered 6, after V lost 1 base and J lost 10 bases. The V gene's germline CDR1 is LGHNA and CDR2 YSLEER. This CDR3 is built from 14 residues. The DNA for the CDR3 is TGCGCCAGCAGCCAAGGGGGACTAGTGGGAGAGCAGTTCTTC. It yields the protein CASSQGGLVGEQFF.

CDR3 nucleotides: TGTGCCAGCTCCCCGGGGACGGTACAAGAGACCCAGTACTTC. Translation: CASSPGTVQETQYF. V gene TRBV18 combines with J gene TRBJ2-5, with D possibly called TRBD1 or TRBD2 (5 bases each). In germline, CDR1 is KGHSH, CDR2 LQKENI. V shed 6 bases and J shed 2 bases, with 13 bases lying between them. This CDR3 region has 14 residues.

This clone was seen only a few times. This chain joins TRBV5-4 and TRBJ2-7, with no clear D. This CDR3 is 12 amino acids long. The germline gives CDR1 SGHNT, CDR2 YYREEE (reference sequence). The germline V and J ends were trimmed by 2 bases and 3 bases, with 6 bases remaining between them. In nucleotides, the CDR3 is TGTGCCAGCAGCTTCGGCAACTACGAGCAGTACGTC. This codes for CASSFGNYEQYV.

The CDR3: CSVDINSPDTQYF. The CDR3 coding sequence is TGCAGCGTTGATATTAATTCGCCAGATACGCAGTATTTT. J is TRBJ2-3 and V is TRBV29-1; D is uncertain. CDR3 size: 13 residues. V lost 3 bases and J lost 4, with 11 bases in between. Germline CDR1 and CDR2: SQVTM and ANQGSEA.

V usage is TRBV21-1 and J usage is TRBJ2-7. TRBV21-1 is a pseudogene locus. CDR3 length: 15 amino acids. The CDR3 DNA reads TGTGCCAGCAGCAAAGTAGGGCCGAAAACCTACGAGCAGTACTTC. This encodes CASSKVGPKTYEQYF.

The genes are TRBV30 and TRBJ1-2, with D tentatively TRBD1 (5 bases). The V end lost 2 bases, the J end lost 1 base, and 11 bases lay between the germline ends. CDR1 and CDR2 (germline): GTSNPN, SVGIG (reference sequence). There are 14 residues in the CDR3. The CDR3 DNA sequence: TGTGCCTGGAGTCGGGGGACGGATAACTATGGCTACACCTTC. This codes for CAWSRGTDNYGYTF.

The chain recombines TRBV4-1 with TRBJ1-2; 11 bases are a match to TRBD1. The germline gives CDR1 MGHRA, CDR2 YSYEKL. There are 17 residues in the CDR3. With 1 base clipped from V and 3 bases from J, the junction kept 7 bases outside the gene matches. The CDR3 DNA sequence: TGCGCCAGCAGCCAAGGGGGACAGGGGGGGATCCACTATGGCTACACCTTC. Amino acids: CASSQGGQGGIHYGYTF.

The chain links TRBV12-3 or TRBV12-4 to TRBJ2-1, with D perhaps matching TRBD2 (6 bases). V was pared by 6 bases and J by 8 bases, with 14 bases between. The CDR3 runs 13 residues. The CDR3 loop is CASRGGSDHEQFF. In DNA form, the CDR3 reads TGTGCCAGCAGGGGGGGATCTGACCATGAGCAGTTCTTC.

The V gene is TRBV4-3, the J gene TRBJ2-3; unclear D gene. Germline V gene data show CDR1 as LGHNA and CDR2 as YSLEER. The ends were cut back, 1 base at V and 1 base at J, with 12 bases in the middle. The CDR3 contains 16 residues. The CDR3 region has the DNA TGCGCCAGCAGCCAAGGATTACAGCAGCGCACAGATACGCAGTATTTT. Translation gives CASSQGLQQRTDTQYF.

The chain couples TRBV7-3 to TRBJ2-1; D gene unclear. From germline, CDR1 is SGHTA and CDR2 FQGTGA. The CDR3 is 16 amino acids. Deletions cut 0 bases from V and 0 bases from J, with 9 bases between. CDR3 sequence (DNA): TGTGCCAGCAGCTTAACGGGGATGGTCTCCTACAATGAGCAGTTCTTC. Translation: CASSLTGMVSYNEQFF. Together with reference TRBV7-3 and TRBJ2-1, the CDR3 gives the full variable domain: GAGVSQTPSNKVTEKGKYVELRCDPISGHTALYWYRQSLGQGPEFLIYFQGTGAADDSGLPNDRFFAVRPEGSVSTLKIQRTERGDSAVYLCASSLTGMVSYNEQFFGPGTRLTVL.

This chain links TRBV7-2 with TRBJ2-1; a possible D gene is TRBD2 (6 bases). V lost 5 bases and J 2 bases, leaving 16 bases between the germline ends. This CDR3 is 16 amino acids long. The V gene's germline CDR1 is SGHTA and CDR2 FQGNSA. The chain's CDR3 is CASSGSGTVTYNEQFF. In DNA, the CDR3 is TGTGCCAGCAGCGGCTCCGGGACTGTGACCTACAATGAGCAGTTCTTC.

The genes are TRBV7-7 and TRBJ2-1, with D possibly matching TRBD1 (6 bases). Germline lookup yields CDR1 SSHAT and CDR2 FNYEAQ (reference sequence). V lost 6 bases and J lost 3, with 15 bases in between. The CDR3 loop spans 15 amino acids. The CDR3 here is CASSPTGKVYNEQFF. The CDR3 bases are TGTGCCAGCAGTCCTACAGGGAAGGTCTACAATGAGCAGTTCTTC.

The V and J genes are TRBV7-3 and TRBJ2-1; D unresolved. Germline values: CDR1 SGHTA, CDR2 FQGTGA. V shed 2 bases and J shed 0 bases, with 14 bases lying between them. The CDR3 covers 17 residues. CDR3 sequence: CASSLGEARSSYNEQFF. CDR3 in DNA: TGTGCCAGCAGCTTAGGAGAGGCCCGAAGCTCCTACAATGAGCAGTTCTTC.

The rearrangement links TRBV7-2 to TRBJ2-2; D gene unclear. Germline loops: CDR1 SGHTA, CDR2 FQGNSA. V lost 0 bases, J lost 6 bases, and 8 bases lay in between. The CDR3 loop spans 14 amino acids. The CDR3 here is CASSLAYPAGELFF. In DNA form, the CDR3 reads TGTGCCAGCAGCTTAGCGTATCCCGCCGGGGAGCTGTTTTTT.

The gene calls are TRBV3-1 (or the pseudogene TRBV3-2) and TRBJ1-4; TRBD1 might be the D (6 bases). The germline V gene encodes CDR1 LGHDT and CDR2 YNNKEL (reference sequence). The CDR3 runs to 17 residues. Trimming cost V 7 bases and J 8 bases, with 26 bases left between them. For the CDR3, the DNA is TGTGCCAGCACCCCAGGGGTCCGGGCGGGGGCGAGAGAAAAACTGTTTTTT. This gives the protein CASTPGVRAGAREKLFF.